This TCR beta chain was observed in a study of OX40 agonist ivuxolimab in advanced cancers. Study information: In this trial design, patients received ivuxolimab intravenously at 0.01 to 10 mg/kg every 2 weeks. Patients assigned to dose escalation were diagnosed with hepatocellular carcinoma, melanoma, renal cell or head and neck cancer.

Data came from immunoSEQ multiplex PCR; TCRdb stores just in-frame clones and leaves some out. The sample lists tens of thousands of clones, about 93% seen once, with roughly 0.55% in the top ten. Looked up from germline, CDR1 is SGDLS and CDR2 is YYNGEE. Trimming pared 2 bases from V and 1 base from J, leaving 6 bases between. The CDR3 sequence is 13 residues long. V is TRBV9 and J is TRBJ1-1, with D unresolved. The sequences come from CD4+ or CD8+ T cells sorted from blood, collected in a trial of the OX40 agonist ivuxolimab. The clonotype comes from an adult with an advanced solid tumor such as melanoma, head and neck, liver or kidney cancer. The CDR3 region has the DNA TGTGCCAGCAGCGTTCAGCGGAACACTGAAGCTTTCTTT. The encoded protein is CASSVQRNTEAFF.